Presented here are 3 T cell receptor beta chains from one specimen sequenced in a study of metastatic and nonmetastatic thyroid tumors. TCRdb re-called the PCR reads with MiXCR. In the table there are some 16,000 clones, over 20% of which are singletons. Patients had received no treatment of any kind before thyroid surgery. Specimen: tumor tissue. All receptors derive from a female donor with papillary thyroid cancer or a benign thyroid nodule (not recorded which). Some clones in this sample may be carry-over from other donors' samples.

This clone was observed many times. The V call is TRBV4-3, the J call TRBJ1-2; D not certain. V was pared by 0 bases and J by 8 bases, with 13 bases between. This CDR3 region has 14 residues. Germline V gives CDR1 LGHNA, CDR2 YSLEER. CDR3 in DNA: TGCGCCAGCAGCCAAGACTCGGGGAGCCCGGGCTACACCTTC. This gives the protein CASSQDSGSPGYTF.

This clone has a count of ten or more. The CDR3 region has the DNA TGCAGTGCCCCGGGACAGCTAAACAACTATGGCTACACCTTC. It codes for CSAPGQLNNYGYTF. V is TRBV20-1 and J is TRBJ1-2; TRBD1 agrees at 7 bases. Germline CDR1 and CDR2: DFQATT and SNEGSKA (reference sequence). CDR3 length equals 14 residues. With 6 bases clipped from V and 2 bases from J, the junction kept 9 bases outside the gene matches.

This clone has a count of ten or more. The chain recombines TRBV7-9 with TRBJ1-2; a possible D gene is TRBD1 (5 bases). V was shortened by 0 bases and J by 0 bases, with 14 bases between the two germline ends. Germline CDR1 is SEHNR and CDR2 is FQNEAQ (reference sequence). The length of the CDR3 is 17 residues. The CDR3, as DNA: TGTGCCAGCAGCTTAGCGGGGGGGAACCTAGCTAACTATGGCTACACCTTC. Protein: CASSLAGGNLANYGYTF. Full variable domain (rest looked up from reference TRBV7-9 and TRBJ1-2): DTGVSQNPRHKITKRGQNVTFRCDPISEHNRLYWYRQTLGQGPEFLTYFQNEAQLEKSRLLSDRFSAERPKGSFSTLEIQRTEQGDSAMYLCASSLAGGNLANYGYTFGSGTRLTVV.